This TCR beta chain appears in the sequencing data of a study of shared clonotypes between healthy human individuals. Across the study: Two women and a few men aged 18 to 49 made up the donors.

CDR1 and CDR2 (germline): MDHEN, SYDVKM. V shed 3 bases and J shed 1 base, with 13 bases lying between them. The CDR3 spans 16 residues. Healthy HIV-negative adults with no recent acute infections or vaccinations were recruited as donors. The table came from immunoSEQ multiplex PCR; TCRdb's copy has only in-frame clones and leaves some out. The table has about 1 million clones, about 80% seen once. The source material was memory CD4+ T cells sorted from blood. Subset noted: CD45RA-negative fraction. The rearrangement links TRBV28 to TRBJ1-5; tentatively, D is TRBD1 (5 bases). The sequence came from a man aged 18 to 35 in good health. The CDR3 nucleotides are TGTGCCAGCAGTTTCCTGGGGCAGGCCAGCAATCAGCCCCAGCATTTT. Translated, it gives CASSFLGQASNQPQHF.